This TCR beta chain was sequenced for a study of Graves' ophthalmopathy and Graves' hyperthyroidism. Study conclusions and caveats: Most thyroid clonotypes expanded beyond 0.001 frequency were also found in blood.

Remarks on this clonotype: Its antigen is as yet unknown.

RNA transcripts yielded amplified TCR beta CDR3 regions. RT-PCR was first run with HTBI primers, then multiplex PCR in a second round. One entry per CDR3 protein results from TCRdb running MiXCR on the multiplex PCR reads. The table records around 600,000 distinct CDR3 sequences, more than 40% of them present only once. Germline V gene sequence: CDR1 SGHRS, CDR2 YFSETQ. This CDR3 comprises 14 residues. The V and J ends lost 3 bases and 1 base respectively, with 10 bases between them. The clonotype originates from an adult man with Graves' ophthalmopathy. Sample: peripheral blood. The rearrangement links TRBV5-1 to TRBJ1-1; D is perhaps TRBD1 (6 bases). CDR3 sequence reads: CASSYGTSNTEAFF. In DNA form, the CDR3 reads TGCGCCAGCAGCTACGGGACATCGAACACTGAAGCTTTCTTT.